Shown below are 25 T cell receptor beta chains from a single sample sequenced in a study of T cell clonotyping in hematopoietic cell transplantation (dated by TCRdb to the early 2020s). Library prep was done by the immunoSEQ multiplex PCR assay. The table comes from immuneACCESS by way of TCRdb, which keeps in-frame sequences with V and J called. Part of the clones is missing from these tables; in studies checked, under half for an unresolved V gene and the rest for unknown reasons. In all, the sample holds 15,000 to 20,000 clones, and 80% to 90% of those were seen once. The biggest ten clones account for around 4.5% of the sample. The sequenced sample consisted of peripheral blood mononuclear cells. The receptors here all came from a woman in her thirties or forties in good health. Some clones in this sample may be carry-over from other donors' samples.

CDR3 residues: CASSSLAGNTGELFF. The CDR3 nucleotides are TGTGCCAGCAGCTCCCTCGCGGGCAACACCGGGGAGCTGTTTTTT. V usage is TRBV7-9 and J usage is TRBJ2-2; TRBD2 is a possible D gene (5 bases). The CDR3 sequence is 15 residues long. V was shortened by 4 bases and J by 2 bases, with 11 bases between the two germline ends. The V gene's germline CDR1 is SEHNR and CDR2 FQNEAQ (reference sequence). The variable domain in full, completed from reference TRBV7-9 and TRBJ2-2, reads DTGVSQNPRHKITKRGQNVTFRCDPISEHNRLYWYRQTLGQGPEFLTYFQNEAQLEKSRLLSDRFSAERPKGSFSTLEIQRTEQGDSAMYLCASSSLAGNTGELFFGEGSRLTVL.

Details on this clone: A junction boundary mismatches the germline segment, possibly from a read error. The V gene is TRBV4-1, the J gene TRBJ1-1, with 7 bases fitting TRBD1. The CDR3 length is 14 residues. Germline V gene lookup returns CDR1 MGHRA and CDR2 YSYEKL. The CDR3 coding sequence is TGCGCCAGCAGCCGCCCGGGACAGACTCCACGCTCGCTCTTT. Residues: CASSRPGQTPRSLF.

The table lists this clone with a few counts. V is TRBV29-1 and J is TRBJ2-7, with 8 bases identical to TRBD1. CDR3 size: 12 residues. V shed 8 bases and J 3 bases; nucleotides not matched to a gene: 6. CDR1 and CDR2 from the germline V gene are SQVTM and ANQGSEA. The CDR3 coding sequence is TGCAGCATCCAGGGGGCTGGCTACGAGCAGTACTTC. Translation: CSIQGAGYEQYF.

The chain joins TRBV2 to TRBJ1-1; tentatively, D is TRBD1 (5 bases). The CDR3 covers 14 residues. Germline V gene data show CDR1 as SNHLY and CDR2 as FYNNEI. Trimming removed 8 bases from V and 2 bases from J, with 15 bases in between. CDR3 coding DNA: TGTGCCAGCGGTGGGGAGGGGATTAACACTGAAGCTTTCTTT. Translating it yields CASGGEGINTEAFF.

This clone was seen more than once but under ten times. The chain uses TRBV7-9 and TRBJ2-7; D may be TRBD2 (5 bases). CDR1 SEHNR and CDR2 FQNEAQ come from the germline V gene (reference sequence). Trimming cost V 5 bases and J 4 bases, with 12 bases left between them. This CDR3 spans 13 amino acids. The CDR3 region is CASSGGGTYEQYF. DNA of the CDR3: TGTGCCAGCAGCGGAGGCGGTACTTACGAGCAGTACTTC.

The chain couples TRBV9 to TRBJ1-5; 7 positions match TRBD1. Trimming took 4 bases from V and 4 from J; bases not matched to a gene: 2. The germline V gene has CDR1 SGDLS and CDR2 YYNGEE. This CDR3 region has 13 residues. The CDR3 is CASSRDSNQPQHF. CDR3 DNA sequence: TGTGCCAGCAGCAGGGACAGTAATCAGCCCCAGCATTTT.

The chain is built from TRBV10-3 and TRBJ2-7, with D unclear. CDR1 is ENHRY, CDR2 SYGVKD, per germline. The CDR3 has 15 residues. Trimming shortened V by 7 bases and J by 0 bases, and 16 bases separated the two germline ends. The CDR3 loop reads CAITAGPRSSYEQYF. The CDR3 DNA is TGTGCCATCACAGCCGGACCCAGAAGCTCCTACGAGCAGTACTTC.

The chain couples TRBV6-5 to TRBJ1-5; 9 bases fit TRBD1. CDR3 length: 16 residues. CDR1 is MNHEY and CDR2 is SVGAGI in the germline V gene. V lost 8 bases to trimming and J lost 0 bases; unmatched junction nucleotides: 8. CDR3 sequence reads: CASRLQGAVSNQPQHF. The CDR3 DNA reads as TGTGCCAGCCGTTTACAGGGGGCCGTTAGCAATCAGCCCCAGCATTTT.

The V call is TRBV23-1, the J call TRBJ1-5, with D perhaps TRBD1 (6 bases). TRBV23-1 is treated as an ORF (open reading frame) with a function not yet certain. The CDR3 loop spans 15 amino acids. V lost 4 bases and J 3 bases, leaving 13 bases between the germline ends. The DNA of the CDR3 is TGCGCCAGCAGTCGCACAGGGATGGACAATCAGCCCCAGCATTTT. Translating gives CASSRTGMDNQPQHF.

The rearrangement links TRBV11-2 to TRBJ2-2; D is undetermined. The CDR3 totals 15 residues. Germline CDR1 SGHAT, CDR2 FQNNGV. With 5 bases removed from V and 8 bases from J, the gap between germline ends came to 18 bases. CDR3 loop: CASSPKGGLSGELFF. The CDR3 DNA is TGTGCCAGCAGCCCTAAAGGTGGCCTTTCGGGGGAGCTGTTTTTT.

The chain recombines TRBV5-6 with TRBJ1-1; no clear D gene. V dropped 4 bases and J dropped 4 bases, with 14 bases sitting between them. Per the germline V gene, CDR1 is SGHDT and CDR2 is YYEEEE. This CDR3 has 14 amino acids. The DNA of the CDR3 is TGTGCCAGCAGCCGGAGGAGGGCCTCCACTGAAGCTTTCTTT. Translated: CASSRRRASTEAFF.

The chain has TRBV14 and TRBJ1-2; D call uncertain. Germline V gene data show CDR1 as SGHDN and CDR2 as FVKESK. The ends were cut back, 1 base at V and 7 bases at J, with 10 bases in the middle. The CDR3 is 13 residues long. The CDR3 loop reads CASSQGRLFGYTF. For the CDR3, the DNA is TGTGCCAGCAGCCAAGGGCGGCTATTTGGCTACACCTTC.

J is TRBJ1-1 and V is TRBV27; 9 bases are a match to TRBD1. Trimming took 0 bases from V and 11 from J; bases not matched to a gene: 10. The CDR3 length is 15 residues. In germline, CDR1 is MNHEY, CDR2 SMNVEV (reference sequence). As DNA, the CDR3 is TGTGCCAGCAGTTTATCTGGGACAGGGCTTTTCACGGCTTTCTTT. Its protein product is CASSLSGTGLFTAFF.

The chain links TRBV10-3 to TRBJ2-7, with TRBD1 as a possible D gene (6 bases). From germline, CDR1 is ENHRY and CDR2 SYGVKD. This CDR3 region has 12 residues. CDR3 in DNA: TGTGCTATAGGGGACACGTCCTACGAGCAGTACTTC. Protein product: CAIGDTSYEQYF.

Here the CDR3 DNA reads TGCAGCGTCAGACAGGGGGTCTCCTACGAGCAGTACTTC. Its protein is CSVRQGVSYEQYF. The J gene is TRBJ2-7, the V gene TRBV29-1; TRBD1 agrees at 9 bases. The V gene end was trimmed by 6 bases and the J gene end by 0 bases; junction bases not matched to a gene: 3. The CDR3 loop spans 13 amino acids. Germline lookup yields CDR1 SQVTM and CDR2 ANQGSEA.

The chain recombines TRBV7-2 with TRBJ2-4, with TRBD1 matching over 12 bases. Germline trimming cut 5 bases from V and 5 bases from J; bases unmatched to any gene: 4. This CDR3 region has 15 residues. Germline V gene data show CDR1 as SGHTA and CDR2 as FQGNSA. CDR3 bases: TGTGCCAGCAGCCAGGGACAGGGGGCCGAAAACATTCAGTACTTC. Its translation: CASSQGQGAENIQYF.

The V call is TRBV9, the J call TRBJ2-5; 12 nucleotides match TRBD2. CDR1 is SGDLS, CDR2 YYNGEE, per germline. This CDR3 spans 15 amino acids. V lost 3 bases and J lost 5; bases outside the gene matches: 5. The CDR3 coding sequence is TGTGCCAGCAGCGCTAGCGGGAGGGCTTGGGAGACCCAGTACTTC. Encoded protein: CASSASGRAWETQYF.

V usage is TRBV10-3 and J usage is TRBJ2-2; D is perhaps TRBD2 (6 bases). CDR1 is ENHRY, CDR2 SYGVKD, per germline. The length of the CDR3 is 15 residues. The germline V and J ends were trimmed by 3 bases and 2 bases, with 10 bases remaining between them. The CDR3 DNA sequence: TGTGCCATCAGTGAATCAGCGGGCAACACCGGGGAGCTGTTTTTT. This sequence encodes CAISESAGNTGELFF.

In nucleotides, the CDR3 is TGTGCCAGCAGTGAAGAGTTTGGGACGCGGGGCTCTGAGACCCAGTACTTC. Its protein is CASSEEFGTRGSETQYF. The gene calls are TRBV25-1 and TRBJ2-5, with D possibly TRBD2 on 6 matching bases. This CDR3 comprises 17 residues. Per germline, CDR1 MGHDK and CDR2 SYGVNS. V gave up 2 bases and J gave up 5 bases, with 21 bases separating them.

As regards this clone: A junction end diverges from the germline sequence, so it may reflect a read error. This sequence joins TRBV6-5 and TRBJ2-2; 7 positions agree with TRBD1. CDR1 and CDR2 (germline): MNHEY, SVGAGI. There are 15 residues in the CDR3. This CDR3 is CASSWTGVNIGELFF. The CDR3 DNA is TGTGCCAGCAGTTGGACAGGAGTAAACATCGGGGAGCTGTTTTTT.

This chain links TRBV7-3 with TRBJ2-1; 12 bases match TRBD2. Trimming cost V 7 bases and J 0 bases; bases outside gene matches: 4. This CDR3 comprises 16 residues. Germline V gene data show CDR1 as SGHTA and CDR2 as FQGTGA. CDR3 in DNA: TGTGCCAGCACCTTGACTAGCGGGAGCTCCTACAATGAGCAGTTCTTC. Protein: CASTLTSGSSYNEQFF.

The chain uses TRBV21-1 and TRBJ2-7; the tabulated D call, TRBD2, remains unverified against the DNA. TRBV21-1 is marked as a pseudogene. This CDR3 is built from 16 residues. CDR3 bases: TGTGCCAGCAGCAAGGTACTAGCGGGAGGGCCAGACGAGCAGTACTTC. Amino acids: CASSKVLAGGPDEQYF.

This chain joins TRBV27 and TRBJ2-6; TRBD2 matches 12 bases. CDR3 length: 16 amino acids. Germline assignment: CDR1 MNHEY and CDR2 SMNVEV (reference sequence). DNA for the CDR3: TGTGCTTCCGGACTAGCGGGATTCTCTGGGGCCAACGTCCTGACTTTC. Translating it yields CASGLAGFSGANVLTF.

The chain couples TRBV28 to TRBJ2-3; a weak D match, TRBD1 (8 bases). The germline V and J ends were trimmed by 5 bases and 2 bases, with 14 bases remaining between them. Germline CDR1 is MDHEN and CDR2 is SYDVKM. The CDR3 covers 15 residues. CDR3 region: CASSHRGGDTDTQYF. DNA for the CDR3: TGTGCCAGCAGTCACAGGGGGGGAGACACAGATACGCAGTATTTT.

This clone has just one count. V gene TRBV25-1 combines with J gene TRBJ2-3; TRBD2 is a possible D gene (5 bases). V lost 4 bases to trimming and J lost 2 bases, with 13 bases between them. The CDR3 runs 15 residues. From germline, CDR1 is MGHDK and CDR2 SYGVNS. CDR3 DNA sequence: TGTGCCAGCAGTGCTGCGACTACCCCCACAGATACGCAGTATTTT. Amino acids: CASSAATTPTDTQYF.